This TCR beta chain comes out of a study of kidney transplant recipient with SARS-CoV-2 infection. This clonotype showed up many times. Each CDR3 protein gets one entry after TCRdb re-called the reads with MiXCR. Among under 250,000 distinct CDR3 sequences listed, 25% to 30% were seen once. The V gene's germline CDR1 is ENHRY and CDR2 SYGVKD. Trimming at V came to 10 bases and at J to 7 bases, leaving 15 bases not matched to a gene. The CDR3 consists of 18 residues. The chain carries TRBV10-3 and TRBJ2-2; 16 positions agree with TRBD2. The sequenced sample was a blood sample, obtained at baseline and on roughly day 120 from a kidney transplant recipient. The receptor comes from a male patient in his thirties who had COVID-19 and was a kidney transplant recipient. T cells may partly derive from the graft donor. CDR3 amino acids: CATIPGLAGGRGDGELFF. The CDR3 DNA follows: TGTGCCACCATCCCGGGACTAGCGGGAGGGAGGGGTGACGGGGAGCTGTTTTTT.